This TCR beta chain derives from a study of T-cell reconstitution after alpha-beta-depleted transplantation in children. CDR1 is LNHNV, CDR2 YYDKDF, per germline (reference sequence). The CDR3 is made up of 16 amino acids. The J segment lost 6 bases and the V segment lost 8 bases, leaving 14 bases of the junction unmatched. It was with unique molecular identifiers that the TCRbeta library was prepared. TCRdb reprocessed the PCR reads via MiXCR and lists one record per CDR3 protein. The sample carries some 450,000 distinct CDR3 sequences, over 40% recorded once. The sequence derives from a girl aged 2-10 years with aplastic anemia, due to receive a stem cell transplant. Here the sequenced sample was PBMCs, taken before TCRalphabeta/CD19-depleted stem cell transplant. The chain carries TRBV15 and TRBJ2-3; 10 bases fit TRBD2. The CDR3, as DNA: TGTGCCACCGACGAGAGGGCTAGCGGGGGCCGGGATACGCAGTATTTT. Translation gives CATDERASGGRDTQYF.